The 5 T cell receptor beta chains given below trace back to one sample, sequenced in a study of CD8 T cells in Susac syndrome. Random hexamers were used to reverse transcribe about 0.45 to 1 ug of RNA. TCRdb re-derived calls from the immunoSEQ multiplex PCR reads in MiXCR, one entry per CDR3 protein. The table shows approximately 190,000 distinct CDR3 sequences, with 90% to 95% occurring only once. Sample: CD4+ T cells from PBMCs. These receptors all stem from a human donor with multiple sclerosis.

The J gene is TRBJ1-6, the V gene TRBV12-5, with D hard to call. The CDR3 covers 12 residues. Trimming took 4 bases from V and 14 from J, leaving 12 bases between them. Germline V gene lookup returns CDR1 LGHNT and CDR2 FRNRAP. The CDR3 bases are TGTGCTAGTGGTTCCCCCATGGGGACCCTCCACTTT. The encoded protein is CASGSPMGTLHF.

The chain recombines TRBV28 with TRBJ2-3, with D possibly being TRBD1 (6 bases). CDR1 and CDR2 (germline): MDHEN, SYDVKM. Trimming cost V 8 bases and J 0 bases, with 15 bases left between them. The CDR3 has 15 amino acids. The CDR3 reads CASPPRTDSTDTQYF. The CDR3, as DNA: TGTGCCAGCCCCCCCCGGACAGACAGCACAGATACGCAGTATTTT.

The chain is built from TRBV24-1 and TRBJ2-7; no clear D. The germline V gene has CDR1 KGHDR and CDR2 SFDVKD. Trimming pared 5 bases from V and 6 bases from J, leaving 13 bases between. The CDR3 is 13 residues long. This CDR3 reads CATSAGVRREQYF. CDR3 DNA sequence: TGTGCCACCAGTGCAGGTGTCCGCCGCGAGCAGTACTTC.

V gene TRBV4-2 combines with J gene TRBJ1-5, with D tentatively TRBD1 (6 bases). Trimming shortened V by 5 bases and J by 4 bases, and 12 bases separated the two germline ends. Germline loops: CDR1 LGHNA, CDR2 YNFKEQ. The CDR3 covers 14 residues. The chain's CDR3 is CASSESRGNQPQHF. The CDR3 coding sequence is TGTGCCAGCAGCGAGAGCAGGGGTAATCAGCCCCAGCATTTT.

The chain recombines TRBV7-4 with TRBJ1-6, with 7 bases that match TRBD1. Unmatched junction bases numbered 3, after V lost 5 bases and J lost 5 bases. The CDR3 runs to 14 residues. Germline CDR1 SGHVT, CDR2 SQSDAQ. CDR3 sequence reads: CASSRDSNNSPLHF. Here the CDR3 DNA reads TGTGCCAGCAGCCGGGACAGCAATAATTCACCCCTCCACTTT.